This is a list of T cell receptor beta chains from one sample in a study of OX40 agonist ivuxolimab in advanced cancers. Sequenced by immunoSEQ multiplex PCR; TCRdb stores in-frame clones only, minus some. The profile covers 45,000 to 65,000 clones, with around 87% appearing a single time and under 2% taken by the ten largest. The sample here was CD4+ or CD8+ T cells sorted from blood, taken in a trial of the OX40 agonist ivuxolimab. The receptor set was obtained from an adult with an advanced solid tumor such as melanoma, head and neck, liver or kidney cancer. Each CDR3 is given with its conserved first and last residue. Fields, in order: J gene, clone size, D gene, V gene, CDR3 protein, CDR3 DNA. The D gene is left open where the match is weak. Where a row states a size, it is once, few, many or the class of an expanded clone; other rows omit it.

J: TRBJ2-1; size: NA; D: TRBD2; V: TRBV30; CDR3: CAWSMTSGRFSEQFF; DNA: TGTGCCTGGAGTATGACTAGCGGGAGGTTTAGTGAGCAGTTCTTC
J: TRBJ1-3; size: NA; D: NA; V: TRBV6-6; CDR3: CASSDQGPGNTIYF; DNA: TGTGCCAGCAGTGACCAGGGTCCTGGAAACACCATATATTTT
J: TRBJ1-2; size: once; D: NA; V: TRBV28; CDR3: CASSAGLSYGYTF; DNA: TGTGCCAGCAGTGCAGGGCTTAGCTATGGCTACACCTTC
J: TRBJ1-2; size: NA; D: NA; V: TRBV4-1; CDR3: CASSQAPGAGYGYTF; DNA: TGCGCCAGCAGCCAGGCTCCGGGGGCTGGCTATGGCTACACCTTC
J: TRBJ2-2; size: NA; D: NA; V: TRBV19; CDR3: CATIGPYTGELFF; DNA: TGTGCCACCATAGGACCGTACACCGGGGAGCTGTTTTTT
J: TRBJ1-2; size: NA; D: TRBD1; V: TRBV11-2; CDR3: CASSLGPPRTGGPYGYTF; DNA: TGTGCCAGCAGCTTAGGCCCCCCTAGGACAGGGGGACCCTATGGCTACACCTTC
J: TRBJ1-1; size: NA; D: NA; V: TRBV4-1; CDR3: CASSQGRSPNTEAFF; DNA: TGCGCCAGCAGCCAAGGCCGCTCCCCCAACACTGAAGCTTTCTTT
J: TRBJ2-7; size: NA; D: TRBD2; V: TRBV7-2; CDR3: CASSLDGTSGSYEQYF; DNA: TGTGCCAGCAGCTTAGACGGGACTAGCGGCTCCTACGAGCAGTACTTC
J: TRBJ1-2; size: NA; D: NA; V: TRBV7-8; CDR3: CASSLGLRAGKPPNYGYTF; DNA: TGTGCCAGCAGCTTAGGACTTCGGGCAGGGAAGCCTCCTAACTATGGCTACACCTTC
J: TRBJ1-6; size: NA; D: NA; V: TRBV28; CDR3: CASRISTGSYNSPLHF; DNA: TGTGCCAGCAGGATAAGTACAGGGTCCTATAATTCACCCCTCCACTTT
J: TRBJ1-2; size: NA; D: NA; V: TRBV2; CDR3: CASSVLRAYYGYTF; DNA: TGTGCCAGCAGTGTTTTGAGGGCCTACTATGGCTACACCTTC
J: TRBJ2-7; size: once; D: NA; V: TRBV25-1; CDR3: CASSVSSYEQYF; DNA: TGTGCCAGCAGTGTCTCTTCCTACGAGCAGTACTTC
J: TRBJ1-3; size: NA; D: NA; V: TRBV4-1; CDR3: CASSQGGKGKGISGNTIYF; DNA: TGCGCCAGCAGCCAAGGTGGGAAAGGGAAGGGAATCTCTGGAAACACCATATATTTT
J: TRBJ2-7; size: NA; D: TRBD1; V: TRBV9; CDR3: CASSPSGQSYEQYF; DNA: TGTGCCAGCAGCCCCTCGGGACAGTCCTACGAGCAGTACTTC
J: TRBJ2-1; size: NA; D: NA; V: TRBV14; CDR3: CASSLSPGESSYNEQFF; DNA: TGTGCCAGCAGCCTGTCTCCCGGGGAAAGCTCCTACAATGAGCAGTTCTTC
J: TRBJ1-2; size: NA; D: TRBD1; V: TRBV2; CDR3: CASSQDRDNYGYTF; DNA: TGTGCCAGCAGCCAGGACAGGGATAACTATGGCTACACCTTC
J: TRBJ1-5; size: NA; D: NA; V: TRBV6-1; CDR3: CASSEYLARNGQPQHF; DNA: TGTGCCAGCAGTGAATACCTGGCCAGGAATGGACAGCCCCAGCATTTT
J: TRBJ1-5; size: NA; D: NA; V: TRBV7-8; CDR3: CASSLIRSYQPQHF; DNA: TGTGCCAGCAGCTTAATCAGAAGCTATCAGCCCCAGCATTTT
J: TRBJ2-5; size: NA; D: TRBD2; V: TRBV4-3; CDR3: CASSHGRLAGGETQYF; DNA: TGCGCCAGCAGCCACGGTAGACTAGCGGGAGGGGAGACCCAGTACTTC
J: TRBJ2-5; size: NA; D: NA; V: TRBV7-2; CDR3: CASSPQGRTQETQYF; DNA: TGTGCCAGCAGCCCGCAGGGGCGAACCCAAGAGACCCAGTACTTC
J: TRBJ1-1; size: NA; D: NA; V: TRBV6-5; CDR3: CASSRTREGTEAFF; DNA: TGTGCCAGCAGCCGGACCAGGGAGGGGACTGAAGCTTTCTTT
J: TRBJ2-3; size: NA; D: NA; V: TRBV29-1; CDR3: CSVGQGAADTQYF; DNA: TGCAGCGTTGGTCAGGGAGCCGCAGATACGCAGTATTTT
J: TRBJ1-5; size: NA; D: NA; V: TRBV6-6; CDR3: CASSLWNSNQPQHF; DNA: TGTGCCAGCAGCCTCTGGAATAGCAATCAGCCCCAGCATTTT
J: TRBJ2-2; size: once; D: NA; V: TRBV7-2; CDR3: CASSLRDTYTGELFF; DNA: TGTGCCAGCAGCTTACGGGACACCTACACCGGGGAGCTGTTTTTT
J: TRBJ2-7; size: NA; D: TRBD1; V: TRBV27; CDR3: CASSSLGQQVYEQYF; DNA: TGTGCCAGCAGTTCTCTGGGACAGCAGGTCTACGAGCAGTACTTC
J: TRBJ1-6; size: NA; D: NA; V: TRBV9; CDR3: CASSVSRTVGSYNSPLHF; DNA: TGTGCCAGCAGCGTATCCCGAACGGTGGGCTCCTATAATTCACCCCTCCACTTT
J: TRBJ1-2; size: NA; D: NA; V: TRBV19; CDR3: CARQQLRDGYTF; DNA: TGTGCCAGACAGCAATTACGAGATGGCTACACCTTC
J: TRBJ2-1; size: NA; D: NA; V: TRBV9; CDR3: CASSGGATSRYNEQFF; DNA: TGTGCCAGCAGCGGAGGAGCGACTAGTAGATACAATGAGCAGTTCTTC
J: TRBJ2-1; size: NA; D: TRBD1; V: TRBV29-1; CDR3: CSEDRGHEQFF; DNA: TGCAGCGAAGACAGGGGGCATGAGCAGTTCTTC
J: TRBJ2-1; size: NA; D: TRBD1; V: TRBV30; CDR3: CAWSADSYGQGYNEQFF; DNA: TGTGCCTGGAGTGCTGACTCTTATGGACAGGGTTACAATGAGCAGTTCTTC
J: TRBJ1-2; size: NA; D: TRBD1; V: TRBV18; CDR3: CASSPDRGSNYGYTF; DNA: TGTGCCAGCTCACCAGACAGGGGTTCTAACTATGGCTACACCTTC
J: TRBJ2-7; size: NA; D: TRBD2; V: TRBV4-1; CDR3: CASSQGPLRREKSYEQYF; DNA: TGCGCCAGCAGCCAAGGGCCCCTGCGGCGGGAGAAATCCTACGAGCAGTACTTC
J: TRBJ2-7; size: NA; D: NA; V: TRBV7-9; CDR3: CASTRTASDNYEQYF; DNA: TGTGCCAGCACCCGTACGGCTAGCGACAACTACGAGCAGTACTTC
J: TRBJ2-1; size: NA; D: NA; V: TRBV5-4; CDR3: CASSTNRAHEQFF; DNA: TGTGCCAGCAGCACAAACAGGGCCCATGAGCAGTTCTTC
J: TRBJ2-6; size: NA; D: NA; V: TRBV6-5; CDR3: CASIANSGANVLTF; DNA: TGTGCCAGCATAGCGAACTCTGGGGCCAACGTCCTGACTTTC
J: TRBJ2-3; size: NA; D: TRBD1; V: TRBV7-2; CDR3: CASGTGGRDTQYF; DNA: TGTGCCAGCGGGACAGGGGGGCGGGATACGCAGTATTTT
J: TRBJ2-6; size: NA; D: NA; V: TRBV29-1; CDR3: CSVGRTGSFSGANVLTF; DNA: TGCAGCGTTGGTAGAACAGGCTCTTTCTCTGGGGCCAACGTCCTGACTTTC
J: TRBJ2-7; size: NA; D: TRBD2; V: TRBV2; CDR3: CASRTSSYEQYF; DNA: TGTGCCAGCCGGACTAGCAGCTACGAGCAGTACTTC
J: TRBJ1-5; size: NA; D: TRBD1; V: TRBV4-1; CDR3: CASSRSGQVNQPQHF; DNA: TGCGCCAGCAGCCGATCAGGACAGGTCAATCAGCCCCAGCATTTT
J: TRBJ1-5; size: few; D: NA; V: TRBV6-5; CDR3: CASSSLVGSSNQPQHF; DNA: TGTGCCAGCAGTTCCCTCGTGGGGTCGAGCAATCAGCCCCAGCATTTT
J: TRBJ2-5; size: NA; D: TRBD2; V: TRBV19; CDR3: CASSPTSGRAFQTQYF; DNA: TGTGCCAGTAGTCCTACTAGCGGGAGGGCTTTTCAGACCCAGTACTTC